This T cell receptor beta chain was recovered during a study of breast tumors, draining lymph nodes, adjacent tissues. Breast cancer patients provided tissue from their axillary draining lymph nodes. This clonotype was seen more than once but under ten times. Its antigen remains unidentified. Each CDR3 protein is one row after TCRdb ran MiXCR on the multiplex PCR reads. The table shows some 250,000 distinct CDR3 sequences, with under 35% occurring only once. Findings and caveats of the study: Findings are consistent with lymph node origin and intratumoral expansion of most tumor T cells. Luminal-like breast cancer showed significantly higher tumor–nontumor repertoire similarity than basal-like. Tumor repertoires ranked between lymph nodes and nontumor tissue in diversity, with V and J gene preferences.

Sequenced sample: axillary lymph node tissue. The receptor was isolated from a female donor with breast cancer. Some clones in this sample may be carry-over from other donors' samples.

This chain's CDR3 is CSAGTTSGSGDTQYF. DNA for the CDR3: TGCAGTGCTGGAACAACTAGCGGGTCCGGGGATACGCAGTATTTT. This sequence joins TRBV20-1 and TRBJ2-3; 9 nucleotides agree with TRBD2. The V segment lost 5 bases and the J segment 6 bases; nucleotides outside the gene matches: 12. CDR3 length equals 15 residues. Germline-derived CDR1 and CDR2 are DFQATT and SNEGSKA (reference sequence).